The T cell receptor beta chain described here comes from a study of T cells in Graves' hyperthyroidism and ophthalmopathy. RNA transcripts served as the template for amplifying TCR beta CDR3 regions. HTBI primers drove first-round RT-PCR of the TCR CDR3. TCRdb ran MiXCR on the multiplex PCR reads and lists one entry per CDR3 protein. The profile shows 550,000 to 700,000 distinct CDR3 sequences, 46% of them singletons. V dropped 4 bases and J dropped 0 bases, with 14 bases sitting between them. The CDR3 is made up of 17 amino acids. Germline CDR1 SGHRS, CDR2 YFSETQ. The TCR was taken from an adult woman with Graves' disease, either hyperthyroidism or ophthalmopathy (not recorded which). This sequence joins TRBV5-1 and TRBJ2-6; tentatively, D is TRBD1 (6 bases). The sequenced sample was peripheral blood or thyroid tissue (not recorded which). Here the CDR3 DNA reads TGCGCCAGCAGCAAAGGAGACAGGACCTCTGGGGCCAACGTCCTGACTTTC. As protein: CASSKGDRTSGANVLTF.